This T cell receptor (beta chain) came from a study of CD8+CD57+ T cells in acquired aplastic anemia (dated by TCRdb to 2016 to 2018). A note on the overall study: Extracted DNA from sorted CD4+ and CD8+ cells averaged around 3.3 ug, ranging from 0.2 to 27.4 ug. CD8+CD57+ expansion was defined as frequency above the mean frequency observed in healthy subjects. The paper's findings and limits, for the study overall: No significant difference in CD8+ Simpson's diversity was found between patients and healthy controls (P=0.060). Roughly 30 CD8+ CDR3 sequences were shared between patients and controls but appeared highly expressed in patients and within their immunodominant clones.

Profiling of TCR beta VDJ combinations and CDR3 sequences used genomic DNA as the template. An Illumina HiSeq 2000 was used for TCR repertoire sequencing. Per the source publication's procedure: Repertoires were assessed using TRBV/TRBJ rearrangement plots, CDR3 size and DJ length profiles, and Simpson's diversity index. The most abundant DNA sequence in the deep sequencing data was taken as the immunodominant clone. CDR3 amino acid sequences were checked for sharing between subjects and were compared against published repertoires and the VDJdb database. TCRdb redid the processing of the public reads, applying fastp at Q25 and MiXCR, and retained in-frame beta chains. Rows matching on CDR3 protein sequence are summarized as one entry with the most common DNA and genes. These V and J calls originate from TCRdb's pipeline instead of the authors' own analysis. A total of roughly 170,000 distinct CDR3 sequences appear in this sample, about 44% of them only once. The ten top clones hold 10% to 15% of the sample.

The patients picked for sequencing were ones in whom flow cytometry had shown an expansion of CD8+CD57+ cells. Every patient had severe acquired aplastic anemia, diagnosed using the International Study of Aplastic Anemia and Agranulocytosis and Camitta criteria. No patient had received any therapy when blood was sampled. The study deep-sequenced TCR repertoires of sorted CD4+ and CD8+ blood T cells from severe aplastic anemia patients and healthy subjects. Patients were enrolled under clinicaltrials.gov protocols 00001620, 01623167, 00001397, 00071045, 00081523 and 00961064 in the USA. Ficoll-Paque density gradient centrifugation was used to isolate peripheral blood mononuclear cells. Before DNA was extracted, CD4+ and CD8+ T cells were sorted using either FACS or magnetic beads. From the germline V gene, CDR1 is SNHLY and CDR2 is FYNNEI. At the junction V is shortened by 4 bases and J by 0 bases, with 11 bases in between. The CDR3 has 15 amino acids, counting the end cysteine and phenylalanine. The sequence is cut down to CDR3 DNA, 45 bases in frame from base 1.

This clonotype was picked up many times. Its antigen is currently not known. Base qualities are not provided; no much larger clone lies one nucleotide away. The source material was sorted CD4+, CD8+, or CD8+CD57+ T cells (not recorded which) from PBMCs. The sequence links TRBV2 to TRBJ2-3; the D call is tentative, TRBD1 or TRBD2, as each matches 5 bases. The origin of this receptor is a human donor with aplastic anemia. The nucleotide sequence reads as follows: TGTGCCAGCAGTGTTTGGGGGAAAAGCACAGATACGCAGTATTTT. Its protein is CASSVWGKSTDTQYF.